This T cell receptor beta chain stems from a study of T cell responses to AZD1222 COVID-19 vaccine. Germline CDR1 is ENHRY and CDR2 is SYGVKD. There are 15 residues in the CDR3. V dropped 5 bases and J dropped 4; count of bases not matched to a gene: 7. TCRdb's table, derived via immunoSEQ multiplex PCR, lists solely in-frame clones and lacks some. The sample has approximately 140,000 clones, approximately 87% seen once; the top ten hold approximately 1.6%. This TCR was sampled from an adult who received the AZD1222 COVID-19 vaccine. The chain joins TRBV10-3 to TRBJ1-1; 10 bases align to TRBD1. The sample was peripheral blood, taken 28 days after the second AZD1222 dose. The CDR3 loop is CAISMGQGLGTEAFF. The CDR3 DNA is TGTGCCATCAGTATGGGACAGGGGTTGGGCACTGAAGCTTTCTTT.